A selection of T cell receptor beta chains follows, all from one sample in a study of T cell responses to AZD1222 COVID-19 vaccine. Clones were read by immunoSEQ multiplex PCR, and TCRdb kept only the in-frame ones, dropping some. Of 150,000 to 200,000 clones listed, 70% to 90% are singletons. The starting material was peripheral blood, obtained on day 0 of AZD1222 vaccination. Every receptor here comes from an adult in good health. CDR3s include the opening cysteine and the closing phenylalanine or tryptophan. A D gene is named only where the DNA matches it firmly. Expanded clones are given a class, and other clones once, few, many or no size at all.

TGTGCCAGCAGGCCGACAGGGGCTAGCACAGATACGCAGTATTTT CASRPTGASTDTQYF TRBJ2-3 TRBV7-3 - TRBD1
TGTGCCAGCAGCTTACATGGCCAAGATAGCAATCAGCCCCAGCATTTT CASSLHGQDSNQPQHF TRBJ1-5 TRBV7-8 once -
TGTGCCAGCAGCGTAGCGGGGACCGCGCAAGAGACCCAGTACTTC CASSVAGTAQETQYF TRBJ2-5 TRBV9 few -
TGTGCCAGCAGCTTGGCGGGCCGGGGCCGAACGAGGGATGAGCAGTTCTTC CASSLAGRGRTRDEQFF TRBJ2-1 TRBV5-4 - -
TGTGCCAGCAGCTTAGGGTCGACTAGTGTGAGTGAGACCCAGTACTTC CASSLGSTSVSETQYF TRBJ2-5 TRBV7-6 - -
TGTGCCTGGACCCTGGGGGGTGCCTCACCACCCCTCCACTTT CAWTLGGASPPLHF TRBJ1-6 TRBV30 - -
TGTGCCAGCAGCTGGACTAGCGGGGGTGAGACCCAGTACTTC CASSWTSGGETQYF TRBJ2-5 TRBV7-9 once TRBD2
TGTGCCAGCAGTGGGCCAGGACGTAACACTGAAGCTTTCTTT CASSGPGRNTEAFF TRBJ1-1 TRBV6-6 once -
TGTGCCAGCAGTTTCTTCGCGGGAGCCACCTACGAGCAGTACTTC CASSFFAGATYEQYF TRBJ2-7 TRBV6-2/TRBV6-3 - TRBD2
TGTGCCAGCAGTGAACTGAAGGGGGACGGCTTC CASSELKGDGF TRBJ1-2 TRBV6-1 - -
TGTGCCAGCAGCTCGTTAGAGGGGATGGGTGGCTACACCTTC CASSSLEGMGGYTF TRBJ1-2 TRBV7-2 - -
TGTGCCAGCAGTCCTCCCCAGGGGGCATTTGAAAAACTGTTTTTT CASSPPQGAFEKLFF TRBJ1-4 TRBV2 - TRBD1
TGCGCCAGCAGCCGGCTGGGGGGAGAGGGTGAGCAGTTCTTC CASSRLGGEGEQFF TRBJ2-1 TRBV5-1 - -
TGTGCCAGCAGCTTTGACCAGGGGGCCCAGCATTTT CASSFDQGAQHF TRBJ1-5 TRBV7-9 - TRBD1
TGTGCCAGCAGCAGGGGACAGTGGGATACGGCCCAGTACTTC CASSRGQWDTAQYF TRBJ2-5 TRBV5-8 - TRBD1
TGTGCCAGCAGTTTACAGCTAAACACTGAAGCTTTCTTT CASSLQLNTEAFF TRBJ1-1 TRBV6-6 - -
TGTGCCAGCAGCACCTCACCGGTCGAGGGCGAAGCTTTCTTT CASSTSPVEGEAFF TRBJ1-1 TRBV9 - -
TGTGCCTGGAGTGGAAATAGCGGGGGACACAATGAGCAGTTCTTC CAWSGNSGGHNEQFF TRBJ2-1 TRBV30 - TRBD2
TGCAGTGCTAGTGCCCCGGGACAGGGTCAGCCCCAGCATTTT CSASAPGQGQPQHF TRBJ1-5 TRBV20-1 few TRBD1
TGTGCCAGCAGAAAACGAGGACTGATTAATTCACCCCTCCACTTT CASRKRGLINSPLHF TRBJ1-6 TRBV28 - -
TGTGCCAGCAGGCCTACAGGGGCTCGCCAAGAGACCCAGTACTTC CASRPTGARQETQYF TRBJ2-5 TRBV5-5 - TRBD1
TGTGCCAGCAGGCCCGGGACTAGCGGATACAATGAGCAGTTCTTC CASRPGTSGYNEQFF TRBJ2-1 TRBV5-8 - TRBD2
TGTGCCAGCACCGGACTAGTGGGAGAGCAGTACTTC CASTGLVGEQYF TRBJ2-7 TRBV6-5 - TRBD2
TGTGCCAGCAGCCAAGGGGGGACCCGCAATCAGCCCCAGCATTTT CASSQGGTRNQPQHF TRBJ1-5 TRBV3-1/TRBV3-2 - -
TGTGCCAGCAGCAAGGGACAGGGGAACTATGGCTACACCTTC CASSKGQGNYGYTF TRBJ1-2 TRBV21-1 - -
TGTGCCAGTAATCAACCTACGACGTCTGGAAACACCATATATTTT CASNQPTTSGNTIYF TRBJ1-3 TRBV19 - -
TGTGCCAGCAGCATACAGGGGTCTGGGGCCAACGTCCTGACTTTC CASSIQGSGANVLTF TRBJ2-6 TRBV28 - TRBD1
TGCGCCAGCAGCCACCGGGCATCTAAGAACTATGGCTACACCTTC CASSHRASKNYGYTF TRBJ1-2 TRBV4-3 - -
TGTGCCAGCAGTGAAAGGTGGGCCACTGAAGCTTTCTTT CASSERWATEAFF TRBJ1-1 TRBV6-1 - -
TGTGCCAGCAGCGCAGGGGAGTACACCGGGGAGCTGTTTTTT CASSAGEYTGELFF TRBJ2-2 TRBV6-5 once -
TGTGCCAGCAGTTTATATAGGTCAGGGGCTAATGAGCAGTTCTTC CASSLYRSGANEQFF TRBJ2-1 TRBV27 - -
TGTGCCAGCTCACCAGACAGCGTGAACACTGAAGCTTTCTTT CASSPDSVNTEAFF TRBJ1-1 TRBV18 - -
TGTGCCAGCAGCTTGGAGTGGGGGGAAAAACTGTTTTTT CASSLEWGEKLFF TRBJ1-4 TRBV7-9 - -
TGTGCCAGCAGCTTAGGAGCCCCGGGAACCGGGGAGCTGTTTTTT CASSLGAPGTGELFF TRBJ2-2 TRBV5-4 - -
TGTGCCAGCAGCGGCAGGGAGATTTCCCTTTCTCAAATAATCTTC CASSGREISLSQIIF TRBJ2-1 TRBV2 - -
TGCGCCAGCAGCCGCACGTGGGGATTCGAGCAGTACTTC CASSRTWGFEQYF TRBJ2-7 TRBV4-3 - -
TGTGCCAGCAGACACCTCGGGGCGCGGGTGGGCACTGAAGCTTTCTTT CASRHLGARVGTEAFF TRBJ1-1 TRBV21-1 - -
TGTGCCAGCAGTTCGCCCCAAGGGACTAGCAATCAGCCCCAGCATTTT CASSSPQGTSNQPQHF TRBJ1-5 TRBV6-6 - -
TGTGCCAGCAGCCCGGGGGGGACAAGGACAGATACGCAGTATTTT CASSPGGTRTDTQYF TRBJ2-3 TRBV11-2 - TRBD2
TGTGCCAGCAGTCCTCCTTCTCGGATCGAGCAGTACTTC CASSPPSRIEQYF TRBJ2-7 TRBV28 few -
TGTGCCAGCAGCGTAGATGTTGGACAGGGTCAACCCCAGCATTTT CASSVDVGQGQPQHF TRBJ1-5 TRBV9 - TRBD1
TGTGCCAGCAGTTCAGGACTAGCGGGAATTCGCAACGAGCAGTACTTC CASSSGLAGIRNEQYF TRBJ2-7 TRBV27 few TRBD2
TGTGCCAGCAGTTCAGACACCTATGAAGCTTTCTTT CASSSDTYEAFF TRBJ1-1 TRBV28 - -
TGTGCCAGCAGCAAAGAAACAATTGCTAACACCGGGGAGCTGTTTTTT CASSKETIANTGELFF TRBJ2-2 TRBV21-1 - -
TGTGCTAGTGGTTTGGTACACGGGAACACCGGGGAGCTGTTTTTT CASGLVHGNTGELFF TRBJ2-2 TRBV12-5 - -
TGTGCCAGCAGCCGCACAGGGGGGAATCAGCCCCAGCATTTT CASSRTGGNQPQHF TRBJ1-5 TRBV3-1/TRBV3-2 few TRBD1
TGTGCCAGCAGGGTAGGACAGGGATATGGCTACACCTTC CASRVGQGYGYTF TRBJ1-2 TRBV3-1/TRBV3-2 - TRBD1
TGTGCCAGTATTACTGGGAGAACTGAAGCTTTCTTT CASITGRTEAFF TRBJ1-1 TRBV28 many -
TGTGCCAGCAGTCCCGGGGGAGACTATGGCTACACCTTC CASSPGGDYGYTF TRBJ1-2 TRBV6-6 - -
TGTGCCAGCAGCTTGCCAAGGTCGGCTGAGCAGTTCTTC CASSLPRSAEQFF TRBJ2-1 TRBV5-4 - -
TGTGCCAGCAGTTACTCAGCCGGGGGGAATTCACCCCTCCACTTT CASSYSAGGNSPLHF TRBJ1-6 TRBV6-6 - -
TGTGCCAGCAGCTTAATGGTGCAGGCTGGCACTGAAGCTTTCTTT CASSLMVQAGTEAFF TRBJ1-1 TRBV7-9 - -
TGCGCCAGCAGCCAAGATCCTGGAGGGAACACCGGGGAGCTGTTTTTT CASSQDPGGNTGELFF TRBJ2-2 TRBV4-3 once -
TGTGCCAGCAGCTCAGGGGGCGCGGGGGCCAACGTCCTGACTTTC CASSSGGAGANVLTF TRBJ2-6 TRBV7-2 once TRBD1
TGTGCCAGCTCACCGAGTTCCGAAAACACTGAAGCTTTCTTT CASSPSSENTEAFF TRBJ1-1 TRBV18 once -
TGTGCCAGCAGTTCCAGCGGGAGGGGGCGCATTCAGTACTTC CASSSSGRGRIQYF TRBJ2-4 TRBV28 - TRBD2
TGTGCCAGCAGTTTTACGAGTAGGGGCGTCAATCAGCCCCAGCATTTT CASSFTSRGVNQPQHF TRBJ1-5 TRBV28 few -
TGTGCCACCAGCAGCGGGACTCCCCGGGGCCTGACTTTC CATSSGTPRGLTF TRBJ2-6 TRBV15 once -